This T cell receptor (beta chain) was documented in a study of T cell clones after liver transplantation (dated by TCRdb to about 2019). About the study as a whole: Samples were obtained from ITN030ST, a randomized trial in which withdrawal of immunosuppression was attempted within 2 years of liver transplantation. After a pre-transplant mixed lymphocyte reaction, TCRbeta sequencing was used to pinpoint donor-reactive T cell clones, which were subsequently tracked in post-transplant blood. Third party-reactive TCRbeta sequences from pre-transplant MLRs were also identified as an antigen-independent comparator for donor-reactive sequences. Three of the eight recipients were HCV-positive; the others were transplanted for non-autoimmune, non-viral indications. No induction therapy was given to the subjects, and standard immunosuppression was administered until randomization at 12-24 months post-transplant. To count as tolerant, a recipient had to stay completely off immunosuppression for at least one year without liver enzymes climbing beyond twice the upper limit of normal. Blood samples were collected pre-transplant, pre-randomization before withdrawal, and post-randomization after either complete withdrawal or failed withdrawal. A cohort of 8 liver transplant recipients was studied, of whom 3 were classified as tolerant and 5 as non-tolerant.

Using immunoSEQ, frozen genomic DNA was subjected to high-throughput TCRbeta CDR3 sequencing, a process that included PCR amplification, mapping, bias correction and internal controls. The study's own analysis went as follows. Productive rearrangements were kept, and unique TCRbeta sequences were defined by CDR3 nucleotide sequence plus V and J gene. For classification of a sequence as donor-reactive, at least 5-fold expansion in CFSE-low cells relative to unstimulated pre-transplant cells and a frequency of at least 0.01% were required. Per-subject minimum frequency thresholds, based on the lowest-template unstimulated sample, ensured at least 90% detection power. Jensen-Shannon divergence between the top 1000 TCRbeta sequences after and before transplant was used to measure repertoire turnover. Two-sided Fisher's exact tests were used to test for changes in the detection of donor-reactive sequences. Held by TCRdb, this immuneACCESS table contains in-frame sequences only and omits some clones. Under half of the omission traces to an unresolved V gene where checked; the cause of the rest is unknown. The DNA was the basis for D and trimming; V, J and clone size are from that table. For this sample there are 12,000 to 15,000 clones; around 82% appear just once. The top ten constitute approximately 28% of the sample.

The paper as a whole reports these results and caveats: Since no allograft tissue specimens were available, donor-reactive T cells may have migrated into the graft instead of being deleted. In a couple of subjects, low numbers of available donor cells limited the measurable donor-reactive repertoire. After accounting for repertoire turnover, donor-reactive detection was significantly reduced in 7 of 8 subjects for CD4 and 8 of 8 for CD8. Donor-reactive sequences declined more than third party-reactive ones, suggesting partial antigen-specific deletion unrelated to withdrawal success. Circulating donor-reactive CD4 TCRbeta sequences fell significantly post-transplant in most of the 8 subjects, irrespective of tolerance or HCV status. Because of small, heterogeneous patient numbers and non-standardized post-transplant time points, the conclusions were only preliminary.

A distance of 16 bases separates the germline ends of V and J, which lose 4 bases and 8 bases respectively. Spanning cysteine to phenylalanine, the CDR3 consists of 14 amino acids. The only DNA kept is the CDR3, 42 bases in frame from the first base. According to the germline V gene, CDR1 reads SGDLS and CDR2 reads YYNGEE. Thawed unstimulated PBMCs were stained for CD3, CD4 and CD8 and FACS-sorted into CD3+CD4+ and CD3+CD8+ populations. All 8 studied subjects were randomized to immunosuppression withdrawal. The Qiagen DNeasy Blood and Tissue Kit was used for genomic DNA isolation. Comments on this clone: There is no known antigen for this receptor. The input lacks base qualities; no much larger clone sits a single base away.

The receptor was derived from a human patient who received a liver transplant. A transplant means some T cells may be of graft donor rather than patient origin. The chain was built from TRBV9 and TRBJ2-1, with a weak D call of TRBD2 (6 bases match). The specimen comprised CD8+ T cells from blood, sampled approximately 45 months after liver transplant. The DNA sequence is TGTGCCAGCAGCCTTTGGGGGACTGGCGATGAGCAGTTCTTC. Its amino acids are CASSLWGTGDEQFF.